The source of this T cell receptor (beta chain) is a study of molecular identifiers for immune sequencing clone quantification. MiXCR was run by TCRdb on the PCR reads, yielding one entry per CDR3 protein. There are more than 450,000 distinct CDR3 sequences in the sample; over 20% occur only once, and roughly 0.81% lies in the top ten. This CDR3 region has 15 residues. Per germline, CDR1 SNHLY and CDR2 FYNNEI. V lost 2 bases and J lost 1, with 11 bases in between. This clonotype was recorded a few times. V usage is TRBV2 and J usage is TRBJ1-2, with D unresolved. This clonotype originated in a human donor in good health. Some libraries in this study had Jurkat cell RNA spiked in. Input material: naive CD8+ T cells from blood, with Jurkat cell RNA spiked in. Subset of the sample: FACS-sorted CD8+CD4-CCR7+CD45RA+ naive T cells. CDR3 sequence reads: CASSESSLINYGYTF. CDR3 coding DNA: TGTGCCAGCAGTGAATCGAGTTTGATTAACTATGGCTACACCTTC.